Listed here are 19 T cell receptor beta chains from one sample, sequenced in a study of blood T cell repertoires in COVID-19. The assay was immunoSEQ multiplex PCR, and TCRdb's table has in-frame clones only and misses some. The sample contains approximately 300,000 clones, 70% to 90% of which appear only once. Input material: PBMCs or T cells enriched from blood (not recorded which). The source of these receptors is a woman between 25 and 40 years old who had recovered from COVID-19.

This clone was observed once. This chain links TRBV11-3 with TRBJ1-6; D is unclear. Trimming removed 0 bases at V and 10 bases at J, with 7 bases between. The CDR3 is 13 residues long. CDR1 SGHNT and CDR2 YENEEA come from the germline V gene. The CDR3 region has the DNA TGTGCCAGCAGCTTAGATCGACTCTCACCCCTCCACTTT. Residues: CASSLDRLSPLHF.

The chain couples TRBV7-9 to TRBJ1-1, with a weak D call TRBD1 (5 bases). Trimming pared 3 bases from V and 3 bases from J, leaving 26 bases between. Germline loops: CDR1 SEHNR, CDR2 FQNEAQ (reference sequence). There are 19 residues in the CDR3. The DNA for the CDR3 is TGTGCCAGCAGCTTCCCCTATGACAGTGGTCCCCTCGTTTACACTGAAGCTTTCTTT. Its translation is CASSFPYDSGPLVYTEAFF.

This clone was counted between two and nine times. The chain couples TRBV9 to TRBJ1-5, with D perhaps matching TRBD1 (5 bases). CDR1 is SGDLS, CDR2 YYNGEE, per germline. This CDR3 is built from 16 residues. With 0 bases removed from V and 3 bases from J, the gap between germline ends came to 13 bases. Written as DNA, the CDR3 is TGTGCCAGCAGCGTAGATGGGGGAGGGTCCAATCAGCCCCAGCATTTT. Translated, it gives CASSVDGGGSNQPQHF.

The chain uses TRBV11-2 and TRBJ1-4, with D unresolved. Germline V gene lookup returns CDR1 SGHAT and CDR2 FQNNGV. The CDR3 totals 15 residues. The V gene lost 3 bases and the J gene lost 8 bases, with 16 bases spanning the gap. As DNA, the CDR3 is TGTGCCAGCAGCTTCGGGGAGGGCTTTGGAGAAAAACTGTTTTTT. This translates into CASSFGEGFGEKLFF.

The rearrangement joins TRBV11-2 to TRBJ1-1, with unresolved D. V lost 1 base to trimming and J lost 0 bases, with 12 bases between them. Germline values: CDR1 SGHAT, CDR2 FQNNGV. CDR3 size: 16 residues. In DNA form, the CDR3 reads TGTGCCAGCAGCTTAGGGCGGGTATCTATGAACACTGAAGCTTTCTTT. Translating it yields CASSLGRVSMNTEAFF.

Only a few counts were recorded for this clone. V usage is TRBV7-9 and J usage is TRBJ1-5, with 8 bases that match TRBD1. The V segment lost 4 bases and the J segment 6 bases; nucleotides outside the gene matches: 8. This CDR3 is 15 amino acids long. The germline V gene has CDR1 SEHNR and CDR2 FQNEAQ (reference sequence). Here the CDR3 DNA reads TGTGCCAGCAGCTCATCAGGGGGCGCGGGTCAGCCCCAGCATTTT. This gives the protein CASSSSGGAGQPQHF.

The chain employs TRBV5-1 and TRBJ2-5; D might be TRBD2 (5 bases). The CDR3 consists of 15 residues. V gave up 5 bases and J gave up 4 bases, with 18 bases separating them. Germline V gene lookup returns CDR1 SGHRS and CDR2 YFSETQ. This CDR3 is CASRAGGWATETQYF. The CDR3 coding sequence is TGCGCCAGCAGGGCGGGTGGCTGGGCCACAGAGACCCAGTACTTC.

This chain uses TRBV19 with TRBJ2-1, with 8 bases that match TRBD1. This CDR3 has 16 residues. V trimming: 1 base; J trimming: 6 bases; junction bases outside the gene matches: 8. CDR1 and CDR2 (germline): LNHDA, SQIVND (reference sequence). In nucleotides, the CDR3 is TGTGCCAGTAGTATAGGGCAGGGGGCGATTATCAATGAGCAGTTCTTC. It encodes CASSIGQGAIINEQFF. Variable domain in full (rest from reference TRBV19 and TRBJ2-1): DGGITQSPKYLFRKEGQNVTLSCEQNLNHDAMYWYRQDPGQGLRLIYYSQIVNDFQKGDIAEGYSVSREKKESFPLTVTSAQKNPTAFYLCASSIGQGAIINEQFFGPGTRLTVL.

The chain recombines TRBV19 with TRBJ2-1, with TRBD2 matching over 10 bases. This CDR3 is 15 amino acids long. J gave up 6 bases and V 5 bases, and 7 bases lay outside the gene matches. Germline V gene data show CDR1 as LNHDA and CDR2 as SQIVND (reference sequence). The CDR3 region is CASSPRVAGGNEQFF. In DNA, the CDR3 is TGTGCCAGTAGTCCCCGGGTAGCGGGGGGCAATGAGCAGTTCTTC.

The chain links TRBV10-1 to TRBJ1-2, with D perhaps TRBD1 (5 bases). The CDR3 spans 11 residues. Germline-derived CDR1 and CDR2 are WNHNN and SYGVQD (reference sequence). With 6 bases removed from V and 4 bases from J, the gap between germline ends came to 6 bases. The CDR3 region is CASRTVYGYTF. The CDR3 region has the DNA TGCGCCAGCAGGACAGTCTATGGCTACACCTTC.

Of note for this clone: A much larger clone is a single base away; this may be a read error. This sample also contains other DNA sequences that code for the same CDR3. The chain has TRBV2 and TRBJ2-2, with a weak D call TRBD1 (6 bases). Germline V CDR1 and CDR2: SNHLY, FYNNEI. Deletions cut 6 bases from V and 5 bases from J, with 7 bases between. The CDR3 covers 12 residues. CDR3 nucleotide sequence: TGTGCCAGCAGCGGACAGACCGGGGAGCTGTTTTTT. Translating it yields CASSGQTGELFF. Based on the CDR3 plus reference TRBV2 and TRBJ2-2, the full variable domain is EPEVTQTPSHQVTQMGQEVILRCVPISNHLYFYWYRQILGQKVEFLVSFYNNEISEKSEIFDDQFSVERPDGSNFTLKIRSTKLEDSAMYFCASSGQTGELFFGEGSRLTVL.

The rearrangement uses TRBV5-1 and TRBJ2-6, with no clear D. Germline V gene data show CDR1 as SGHRS and CDR2 as YFSETQ. This CDR3 has 17 amino acids. V shed 0 bases and J shed 1 base, with 11 bases lying between them. The CDR3 sequence is CASSLGARLSGANVLTF. The CDR3 nucleotides are TGCGCCAGCAGCTTGGGCGCCAGGCTGTCTGGGGCCAACGTCCTGACTTTC. The whole variable domain, remainder taken from reference TRBV5-1 and TRBJ2-6, is KAGVTQTPRYLIKTRGQQVTLSCSPISGHRSVSWYQQTPGQGLQFLFEYFSETQRNKGNFPGRFSGRQFSNSRSEMNVSTLELGDSALYLCASSLGARLSGANVLTFGAGSRLTVL.

V gene TRBV6-5 combines with J gene TRBJ1-1; D is undetermined. V was pared by 11 bases and J by 1 base, with 14 bases between. This CDR3 comprises 13 residues. Germline V gene sequence: CDR1 MNHEY, CDR2 SVGAGI. The chain's CDR3 is CACSWAGNTEAFF. CDR3 in DNA: TGTGCCTGCTCATGGGCGGGGAACACTGAAGCTTTCTTT.

The V call is TRBV19, the J call TRBJ2-3; 8 nucleotides agree with TRBD1. The V gene end was trimmed by 3 bases and the J gene end by 6 bases; junction bases not matched to a gene: 5. The CDR3 sequence is 14 residues long. Germline V gives CDR1 LNHDA, CDR2 SQIVND (reference sequence). CDR3 in amino acids: CASSIEDRVDTQYF. DNA for the CDR3: TGTGCCAGTAGTATCGAGGACAGGGTGGATACGCAGTATTTT.

The chain joins TRBV7-8 to TRBJ1-1, with a tentative D call TRBD1 (6 bases). This CDR3 has 13 amino acids. Germline assignment: CDR1 SGHVS and CDR2 FQNEAQ. V was shortened by 6 bases and J by 1 base, with 9 bases between the two germline ends. The CDR3 reads CASRPDRNTEAFF. The CDR3 DNA reads as TGTGCCAGCAGACCGGACAGGAACACTGAAGCTTTCTTT.

This chain joins TRBV27 and TRBJ1-4; D is possibly TRBD1 (5 bases). V was pared by 6 bases and J by 10 bases, with 18 bases between. The CDR3 totals 14 residues. Germline V gene sequence: CDR1 MNHEY, CDR2 SMNVEV (reference sequence). CDR3 bases: TGTGCCAGCAGCCCCGGGCAGGGAATTGTAAAACTGTTTTTT. Amino acids: CASSPGQGIVKLFF.

The V gene is TRBV5-1, the J gene TRBJ2-2; 7 bases line up with TRBD1. Looked up from germline, CDR1 is SGHRS and CDR2 is YFSETQ. CDR3 length: 18 amino acids. With V trimmed by 4 bases and J by 2 bases, 14 bases remained unmatched. The chain's CDR3 is CASSVSRGRGSNTGELFF. The CDR3 nucleotides are TGCGCCAGCAGCGTGTCGAGGGGGCGCGGATCTAACACCGGGGAGCTGTTTTTT.

The V call is TRBV11-3, the J call TRBJ2-7; 9 bases fit TRBD1. Germline values: CDR1 SGHNT, CDR2 YENEEA. Trimming removed 4 bases from V and 10 bases from J; junction bases left unmatched: 5. This CDR3 is built from 12 residues. CDR3 nucleotides: TGTGCCAGCAGCTCGGGACAGGGAAAACAGTACTTC. It is translated as CASSSGQGKQYF. Combining the CDR3 with reference TRBV11-3 and TRBJ2-7 gives the whole variable domain EAGVVQSPRYKIIEKKQPVAFWCNPISGHNTLYWYLQNLGQGPELLIRYENEEAVDDSQLPKDRFSAERLKGVDSTLKIQPAELGDSAVYLCASSSGQGKQYFGPGTRLTVT.

This chain uses TRBV9 with TRBJ2-7; 9 nucleotides match TRBD1. Germline CDR1 reads SGDLS; CDR2 reads YYNGEE. Unmatched junction bases numbered 8, after V lost 2 bases and J lost 5 bases. The CDR3 covers 15 residues. The DNA for the CDR3 is TGTGCCAGCAGCGTTGCCGGGACAGGGTATGACGAGCAGTACTTC. It codes for CASSVAGTGYDEQYF. Full variable domain (remainder filled in from reference TRBV9 and TRBJ2-7): DSGVTQTPKHLITATGQRVTLRCSPRSGDLSVYWYQQSLDQGLQFLIQYYNGEERAKGNILERFSAQQFPDLHSELNLSSLELGDSALYFCASSVAGTGYDEQYFGPGTRLTVT.